One sample yielded the 31 T cell receptor beta chains listed below, sequenced in a study of blood T cell repertoires in COVID-19. Generated by immunoSEQ multiplex PCR, the TCRdb table keeps only in-frame clones and is missing some. The table includes 30,000 to 40,000 clones, 85% detected once. Sequenced: peripheral blood. The receptors here all came from a woman in her fifties or sixties with active COVID-19.

The CDR3 DNA sequence: TGTGCCAGCAGCAGGAAGGACAGGGAAAGGACTGAAGCTTTCTTT. Amino acid sequence: CASSRKDRERTEAFF. The V call is TRBV7-9, the J call TRBJ1-1, with 8 bases identical to TRBD1. This CDR3 contains 15 residues. With V trimmed by 5 bases and J by 5 bases, 10 bases remained unmatched. Germline V gene data show CDR1 as SEHNR and CDR2 as FQNEAQ (reference sequence). The variable domain in full, completed from reference TRBV7-9 and TRBJ1-1, reads DTGVSQNPRHKITKRGQNVTFRCDPISEHNRLYWYRQTLGQGPEFLTYFQNEAQLEKSRLLSDRFSAERPKGSFSTLEIQRTEQGDSAMYLCASSRKDRERTEAFFGQGTRLTVV.

This chain connects TRBV6-5 to TRBJ1-1, with D unresolved. This CDR3 region has 13 residues. Germline CDR1 is MNHEY and CDR2 is SVGAGI. Deletions cut 0 bases from V and 6 bases from J, with 8 bases between. The CDR3 spells CASSYSRFSEAFF. CDR3 sequence (DNA): TGTGCCAGCAGTTACTCGAGGTTTTCTGAAGCTTTCTTT.

Only a few counts were recorded for this clone. The rearrangement joins TRBV28 to TRBJ1-3, with 8 bases matching TRBD1. V was pared by 6 bases and J by 6 bases, with 16 bases of the junction left unmatched. Germline CDR1 reads MDHEN; CDR2 reads SYDVKM. The CDR3 length is 17 residues. Written as DNA, the CDR3 is TGTGCCAGCAGCCCTCCCGGACAGGGTAGTTTGTCAAACACCATATATTTT. Amino acids: CASSPPGQGSLSNTIYF.

This sequence joins TRBV10-2 and TRBJ2-3; 11 positions agree with TRBD2. This CDR3 has 17 residues. Per the germline V gene, CDR1 is WSHSY and CDR2 is SAAADI. V was clipped by 0 bases and J by 3 bases; unmatched bases: 5. The CDR3 region has the DNA TGCGCCAGCAGTGAGTCCCTAGCGGGAGGTGAGACAGATACGCAGTATTTT. The encoded protein is CASSESLAGGETDTQYF.

The chain links TRBV29-1 to TRBJ2-4; 11 nucleotides align to TRBD2. Looked up from germline, CDR1 is SQVTM and CDR2 is ANQGSEA. This CDR3 is 16 amino acids long. V shed 2 bases and J 2 bases; nucleotides not matched to a gene: 5. DNA of the CDR3: TGCAGCGTTGAACCCTGGACTAGCGGGTCCAAAAACATTCAGTACTTC. As protein: CSVEPWTSGSKNIQYF.

The gene calls are TRBV19 and TRBJ2-1; 12 bases agree with TRBD2. Unmatched junction bases numbered 6, after V lost 10 bases and J lost 2 bases. From germline, CDR1 is LNHDA and CDR2 SQIVND (reference sequence). The CDR3 is made up of 15 amino acids. DNA for the CDR3: TGTGCCACAACGGGACTAGCGGGCACCTACAATGAGCAGTTCTTC. This translates into CATTGLAGTYNEQFF.

This rearrangement joins TRBV14 to TRBJ2-7; 11 nucleotides line up with TRBD2. J was trimmed by 0 bases and V by 1 base; bases with no gene match: 2. CDR3 size: 16 residues. The germline CDR1 and CDR2 sequences are SGHDN and FVKESK. The CDR3 region has the DNA TGTGCCAGCAGCCAAGGGACTAGCGGGTTCTCCTACGAGCAGTACTTC. Its protein is CASSQGTSGFSYEQYF.

The V call is TRBV7-9, the J call TRBJ2-1; 9 nucleotides match TRBD2. V shed 5 bases, J shed 6 bases, and the junction held 11 bases outside the gene matches. In germline, CDR1 is SEHNR, CDR2 FQNEAQ (reference sequence). This CDR3 region has 16 residues. The CDR3 bases are TGTGCCAGCAGCCGGAGGGGGCGGGAGGGCCTCAATGAGCAGTTCTTC. Its translation: CASSRRGREGLNEQFF.

This clone occurred once. V usage is TRBV5-1 and J usage is TRBJ2-2, with D perhaps matching TRBD2 (5 bases). This CDR3 has 14 amino acids. V was clipped by 4 bases and J by 5 bases, with 12 bases between them. The germline gives CDR1 SGHRS, CDR2 YFSETQ. In DNA, the CDR3 is TGCGCCAGCAGCGTCACCGGGGATACCGGGGAGCTGTTTTTT. It translates to CASSVTGDTGELFF.

The CDR3 DNA is TGTGCCACCAGTGATTTGCAGAACAGCTTCACAGATACGCAGTATTTT. It translates to CATSDLQNSFTDTQYF. The rearrangement joins TRBV24-1 to TRBJ2-3; D remains ambiguous. Trimming took 0 bases from V and 2 from J, leaving 11 bases between them. Germline CDR1 is KGHDR and CDR2 is SFDVKD. The CDR3 is 16 residues long.

This clone was seen just once. The chain recombines TRBV4-2 with TRBJ2-3, with unresolved D. Deletions cut 0 bases from V and 4 bases from J, with 2 bases between. CDR3 size: 12 residues. The germline V gene has CDR1 LGHNA and CDR2 YNFKEQ. The CDR3 sequence: CASSQDSDTQYF. The CDR3 DNA follows: TGTGCCAGCAGCCAAGACTCAGATACGCAGTATTTT.

V usage is TRBV19 and J usage is TRBJ1-1, with 9 bases fitting TRBD1. The CDR3 extends over 13 amino acids. CDR1 is LNHDA and CDR2 is SQIVND in the germline V gene (reference sequence). The V and J ends lost 6 bases and 7 bases, in that order; junction bases with no gene match: 6. CDR3 residues: CASRYRGQDEAFF. The CDR3 nucleotides read TGTGCCAGTAGGTACAGGGGGCAGGATGAAGCTTTCTTT.

This chain connects TRBV24-1 to TRBJ2-1; 7 bases are shared with TRBD2. Germline CDR1 reads KGHDR; CDR2 reads SFDVKD. V dropped 5 bases and J dropped 4; count of bases not matched to a gene: 7. The CDR3 covers 15 residues. CDR3 amino acids: CATSGGPSGYNEQFF. DNA for the CDR3: TGTGCCACCAGTGGCGGGCCTAGCGGTTACAATGAGCAGTTCTTC.

This rearrangement joins TRBV10-1 to TRBJ1-4; TRBD1 agrees at 10 bases. Germline-derived CDR1 and CDR2 are WNHNN and SYGVQD (reference sequence). The CDR3 extends over 13 amino acids. The J segment lost 6 bases and the V segment lost 7 bases, leaving 2 bases of the junction unmatched. CDR3 DNA sequence: TGCGCCAGCAAGACAGGGGGCTATGAAAAACTGTTTTTT. This gives the protein CASKTGGYEKLFF.

This sequence joins TRBV16 and TRBJ2-5; TRBD2 is a possible D gene (7 bases). Deletions cut 0 bases from V and 4 bases from J, with 12 bases between. Germline V lookup: CDR1 KGHSY, CDR2 FQNENV. The CDR3 length is 15 residues. CDR3 sequence (DNA): TGTGCCAGCAGCCAATCTCGGGGGGCAGGAGAGACCCAGTACTTC. Protein product: CASSQSRGAGETQYF.

The chain joins TRBV2 to TRBJ2-5, with 11 nucleotides matching TRBD2. The V gene's germline CDR1 is SNHLY and CDR2 FYNNEI. V shed 5 bases, J shed 2 bases, and the junction held 1 base outside the gene matches. The CDR3 runs 14 residues. CDR3 DNA: TGTGCCAGCAGTAGGACTAGCGGGCAAGAGACCCAGTACTTC. Protein product: CASSRTSGQETQYF.

The table lists this clone with a few counts. The gene calls are TRBV7-2 and TRBJ1-4, with D tentatively TRBD1 (5 bases). The V end was cut by 1 base, the J end by 6 bases, with 18 bases between. CDR3 length: 17 amino acids. Germline loops: CDR1 SGHTA, CDR2 FQGNSA. The CDR3 sequence is CASSLGLTTASYEKLFF. The CDR3 bases are TGTGCCAGCAGCTTAGGTCTGACGACAGCCTCCTATGAAAAACTGTTTTTT.

The chain couples TRBV4-1 to TRBJ2-7; 10 positions agree with TRBD1. The V and J ends lost 0 bases and 6 bases, in that order; junction bases with no gene match: 8. This CDR3 has 16 amino acids. CDR1 and CDR2 from the germline V gene are MGHRA and YSYEKL. CDR3 nucleotide sequence: TGCGCCAGCAGCCAAGATGGACAGGGGGTACTACGCGAGCAGTACTTC. Amino acids: CASSQDGQGVLREQYF.

The V and J genes are TRBV19 and TRBJ2-3; D perhaps matches TRBD1 (6 bases). The CDR3 is 15 residues long. Germline V lookup: CDR1 LNHDA, CDR2 SQIVND (reference sequence). V gave up 2 bases and J gave up 0 bases, with 9 bases separating them. The DNA for the CDR3 is TGTGCCAGTAGTATATCGGGACACAGCACAGATACGCAGTATTTT. This sequence encodes CASSISGHSTDTQYF.

This chain links TRBV7-3 with TRBJ2-2; D is uncertain. The CDR3 runs 15 residues. CDR1 and CDR2 from the germline V gene are SGHTA and FQGTGA. V lost 2 bases and J 2 bases, leaving 9 bases between the germline ends. The CDR3 region has the DNA TGTGCCAGCAGCTTAGTGTCAGATAACACCGGGGAGCTGTTTTTT. Translating it yields CASSLVSDNTGELFF.

The chain recombines TRBV28 with TRBJ1-2; D ambiguous. CDR3 length equals 13 residues. Per germline, CDR1 MDHEN and CDR2 SYDVKM. V was shortened by 6 bases and J by 4 bases, with 12 bases between the two germline ends. The CDR3 loop is CASRVAPLYGYTF. In DNA, the CDR3 is TGTGCCAGCAGAGTGGCCCCGCTCTATGGCTACACCTTC.

The V gene is TRBV30, the J gene TRBJ2-7; the D is unclear. Germline loops: CDR1 GTSNPN, CDR2 SVGIG (reference sequence). This CDR3 has 13 residues. Trimming took 2 bases from V and 5 from J, leaving 13 bases between them. The CDR3 DNA reads as TGTGCCTGGAGTCCCCGGCTAGATCACGAGCAGTACTTC. Protein product: CAWSPRLDHEQYF.

The chain couples TRBV3-1 (or the pseudogene TRBV3-2) to TRBJ2-1; D not resolved. CDR3 length equals 16 residues. The V gene's germline CDR1 is LGHDT and CDR2 YNNKEL (reference sequence). Trimming removed 0 bases at V and 8 bases at J, with 17 bases between. CDR3 amino acids: CASSQEPGSAIHEQFF. The DNA of the CDR3 is TGTGCCAGCAGCCAAGAACCCGGGTCGGCTATTCATGAGCAGTTCTTC.

This clone was observed a single time. The rearrangement links TRBV4-1 to TRBJ2-7; 9 bases are a match to TRBD2. Germline CDR1 is MGHRA and CDR2 is YSYEKL. Losses at the gene ends were 1 base for V and 5 bases for J; bases not matched to a gene: 3. This CDR3 is 14 amino acids long. CDR3 protein: CASSQASGAHEQYF. The CDR3 bases are TGCGCCAGCAGCCAAGCTAGCGGGGCCCACGAGCAGTACTTC.

The rearrangement links TRBV7-9 to TRBJ2-3, with 10 positions matching TRBD1. Trimming cost V 10 bases and J 4 bases; bases outside gene matches: 8. Germline V gives CDR1 SEHNR, CDR2 FQNEAQ (reference sequence). The CDR3 is 14 amino acids. The CDR3 loop is CATTGTGASDTQYF. CDR3 DNA sequence: TGTGCCACAACCGGGACAGGGGCCTCAGATACGCAGTATTTT.

The rearrangement uses TRBV7-8 and TRBJ2-5; maybe TRBD2 (5 bases). This CDR3 has 11 amino acids. CDR1 and CDR2 from the germline V gene are SGHVS and FQNEAQ. Trimming took 10 bases from V and 4 from J, leaving 10 bases between them. CDR3 residues: CATTSRETQYF. Written as DNA, the CDR3 is TGTGCCACTACTAGTCGAGAGACCCAGTACTTC.

The chain has TRBV7-2 and TRBJ2-7; the match to TRBD2 covers 7 bases. With 4 bases clipped from V and 6 bases from J, the junction kept 6 bases outside the gene matches. Germline CDR1 is SGHTA and CDR2 is FQGNSA. The CDR3 contains 13 residues. Here the CDR3 DNA reads TGTGCCAGCAGCTATCTAGCGGAGACCGAGCAGTACTTC. This sequence encodes CASSYLAETEQYF.

The rearrangement links TRBV29-1 to TRBJ1-1; D possibly corresponds to TRBD1 (6 bases). Germline V lookup: CDR1 SQVTM, CDR2 ANQGSEA. CDR3 length: 12 amino acids. The V and J ends lost 1 base and 7 bases respectively, with 10 bases between them. The CDR3 reads CSVEVGGDEAFF. The CDR3 DNA reads as TGCAGCGTTGAAGTAGGGGGAGATGAAGCTTTCTTT.

This rearrangement joins TRBV7-9 to TRBJ2-3, with TRBD1 as a possible D gene (6 bases). The germline V gene has CDR1 SEHNR and CDR2 FQNEAQ (reference sequence). The CDR3 totals 15 residues. Trimming took 2 bases from V and 0 from J, leaving 9 bases between them. The CDR3 reads CASSLTGPSTDTQYF. CDR3 DNA sequence: TGTGCCAGCAGCTTAACAGGGCCCAGCACAGATACGCAGTATTTT.

The chain is built from TRBV5-1 and TRBJ2-5; 8 bases line up with TRBD1. CDR1 SGHRS and CDR2 YFSETQ come from the germline V gene. This CDR3 spans 14 amino acids. The V and J ends lost 3 bases and 2 bases, in that order; junction bases with no gene match: 3. The CDR3 DNA follows: TGCGCCAGCAGCTCACAGGGGGGACAAGAGACCCAGTACTTC. Its translation is CASSSQGGQETQYF.

To note about this clone: Other DNA sequences of this sample code for an identical CDR3. The genes are TRBV6-5 and TRBJ2-1, with 13 positions matching TRBD2. The CDR3 consists of 13 residues. Germline CDR1 and CDR2: MNHEY and SVGAGI. V lost 9 bases and J lost 9; bases outside the gene matches: 5. The CDR3 DNA reads as TGTGCCAGTCTACTAGCGGGAGGGGGTGAGCAGTTCTTC. It yields the protein CASLLAGGGEQFF.